This TCR beta chain was documented in a study of spatial heterogeneity in lung cancer. Background on the study: Alpha-chain sequences were consistently detected less often than beta-chain sequences.

Trimming removed 5 bases at V and 6 bases at J, with 17 bases between. Germline CDR1 is DFQATT and CDR2 is SNEGSKA (reference sequence). The CDR3 covers 15 residues. Noted time point: sample taken at primary tumor resection. Unsorted tumor, nontumor lung tissue or cryopreserved PBMC supplied the whole RNA. Each CDR3 protein gets one entry after TCRdb re-called the 5' RACE reads with MiXCR. The sample yields approximately 4,100 distinct CDR3 sequences, roughly 8% seen once. By share of the sample, this clonotype is medium-sized. This sequence originates from a female donor with early-stage non-small cell lung cancer. V and J are TRBV20-1 and TRBJ1-6; no clear D. The specimen was PBMCs, collected at surgery. DNA of the CDR3: TGCAGTGCTTCCTCCGACTGGGGATTTAATTCACCCCTCCACTTT. As protein: CSASSDWGFNSPLHF.